The T cell receptor (beta chain) under discussion was sequenced for a study of blood T cell repertoires in COVID-19 (dated by TCRdb to 2020 to 2021). Notes on the research overall: Samples covering the acute and convalescent phases of COVID-19 were provided by collaborators in the United States, Italy and Spain. The prospective study material was composed of cDNA or gDNA derived from T cells, B-cell-depleted T cells, or PBMCs. The dataset comprised deeply sampled blood TCRbeta repertoires from subjects exposed to, actively infected with, or recovered from COVID-19. The repertoires were released in a freely available public database meant as a resource for research on the immune response to SARS-CoV-2. A de-identified subject ID, COVID-19 status, age in years and sex were almost always included in the sample metadata. Samples were obtained from the ongoing ImmuneRACE study (first 160 participants) and from over 1,000 subjects provided by 6 global collaborators. Where available, HLA class I and class II types were taken from metadata supplied by the sample provider and were not determined by assay-based typing.

TCRbeta CDR3 regions were amplified from genomic DNA by means of the immunoSEQ Assay, a bias-controlled multiplex PCR. In the authors' own workflow: The number of nucleated cells in each sample was estimated from the amplification of reference gene primers within the assay. Sequence reads were collapsed and filtered to measure the absolute abundance of every unique TCRbeta CDR3 rearrangement. For each sample, productive Simpson clonality was calculated as the square root of Simpson's diversity index over productive rearrangements. TCRdb mirrors the immuneACCESS table, restricted to in-frame sequences. Some clones are absent from its copies; in checked studies, under half trace to an unresolved V gene, and the reason for the others is unknown. V and J calls and clone size are given by that table; D and trimming were obtained from the DNA. For this sample the table gives some 40,000 clones, of which around 80% were detected only once. The ten largest clones represent around 17% of the sample.

Of note for this clone: It lacks a known antigen. Per-base quality was not reported, and no clone a single base away is much larger than it.

Broader findings and caveats from the paper: The quantity of clinical and demographic metadata differed by source and by participant and was supplied without curation.

Each collaborating institution followed its own protocols to collect whole blood in K2EDTA tubes. For TCRbeta analysis, collaborators shipped samples as frozen whole blood, isolated PBMCs, or DNA extracted from either of those sample types. The CDR3, cysteine through phenylalanine, is 13 amino acids long. Left in the record is the CDR3 DNA by itself, 39 bases read in frame from the first base. Unmatched junction bases come to 6, with V trimmed by 6 bases and J by 7 bases. From a lookup of the germline V gene (reference sequence), CDR1 and CDR2 are MNHNY and SVGAGI. This TCR derives from a man in his 70s with acute or convalescent COVID-19. The receptor chain draws on TRBV6-6 and TRBJ1-5, and 7 bases in between align with TRBD1. Sequencing was carried out using peripheral blood. The CDR3 in this case is CASRLQGEQPQHF. At the DNA level, the sequence is TGTGCCAGCAGACTCCAGGGGGAACAGCCCCAGCATTTT.